The clone carrying this T cell receptor (beta chain) appeared a few times. Individual cDNA molecules were tagged with unique molecular identifiers. Using its own MiXCR run on the 5' RACE reads, TCRdb lists one record per CDR3 protein. This table holds approximately 73,000 distinct CDR3 sequences, about 13% found once. The record originates from a study of early T cells in non-severe SARS-CoV-2 infection. The CDR3 is 15 residues long. Germline values: CDR1 MDHEN, CDR2 SYDVKM. V lost 7 bases and J lost 1, with 15 bases in between. The chain joins TRBV28 to TRBJ2-3; maybe TRBD1 (6 bases). The sample taken for sequencing was whole blood. This TCR derives from an adult who was a healthcare worker with PCR-confirmed SARS-CoV-2 infection or an uninfected control (not recorded which). DNA of the CDR3: TGTGCCAGCATTCAGGGGCAACGCCGCACAGATACGCAGTATTTT. Residues: CASIQGQRRTDTQYF.